This T cell receptor beta chain derives from a study of shared clonotypes between healthy human individuals. Study information: The study used three CD4 naive, three CD4 memory, two CD8 naive and one CD8 memory plate per donor.

Naive CD8 cells, CD45RO-negative and positively selected for CCR7, excluded terminally differentiated effector memory CD45RA+ cells. The data were produced by immunoSEQ multiplex PCR, yet TCRdb's version contains in-frame clones alone and is incomplete. The sample contains approximately 2,200,000 clones, about 92% of which appear only once. With V trimmed by 5 bases and J by 8 bases, 14 bases remained unmatched. Germline CDR1 MNHEY, CDR2 SMNVEV (reference sequence). This CDR3 region has 16 residues. The sequencing input was naive CD8+ T cells from PBMCs. The source of this sequence is a man between 18 and 29 years old in good health. Some clones in this sample may be carry-over from other donors' samples. The chain joins TRBV27 to TRBJ1-2; 10 nucleotides line up with TRBD1. This CDR3 is CASSPTFSGQGVGYTF. In nucleotides, the CDR3 is TGTGCCAGCAGTCCAACATTCTCCGGACAGGGGGTCGGCTACACCTTC.